This is a list of T cell receptor beta chains from one sample in a study of blood T cell repertoires in COVID-19. This table comes from immunoSEQ multiplex PCR, and its TCRdb copy is limited to in-frame clones, with some not included. The data contain roughly 570,000 clones, roughly 91% of them singletons. The specimen sequenced was peripheral blood. Every receptor here comes from a woman aged 45-59 years with COVID-19, enrolled during active disease. Both conserved end residues are part of each CDR3. A D gene is named only where the DNA matches it firmly. Size is omitted from some rows. Given values are once, few, many or a class for expanded clones.

-	-	TRBV30	TRBJ2-6	CAWSPYLVSGANVLTF
-	-	TRBV5-1	TRBJ2-2	CASSPNVAANTGELFF
-	-	TRBV6-5	TRBJ2-2	CASIRTANTGELFF
-	-	TRBV24-1	TRBJ2-2	CATSDLGLNTGELFF
-	-	TRBV7-9	TRBJ1-1	CASSLGGMNTEAFF
-	-	TRBV5-1	TRBJ1-1	CASSQGLLNTEAFF
-	-	TRBV12-1	TRBJ2-7	CASSSGQASYEQYF
few	-	TRBV15	TRBJ1-1	CATAGGGINTEAFF
-	-	TRBV19	TRBJ1-4	CASRRDAATNEKLFF
-	TRBD1	TRBV30	TRBJ1-1	CAWSGQEVTEAFF
-	-	TRBV27	TRBJ2-1	CASSLGLLQGTYNEQFF
-	-	TRBV3-1/TRBV3-2	TRBJ2-6	CASSQVGAGANVLTF
once	-	TRBV6-5	TRBJ2-7	CASSYSGGTVTYEQYF
-	TRBD1	TRBV5-1	TRBJ2-5	CASSPPTGLQETQYF
few	-	TRBV19	TRBJ2-7	CASSGQSIEQYF
-	-	TRBV5-1	TRBJ1-6	CASSLNRVESPLHF
-	TRBD2	TRBV9	TRBJ2-2	CASSVGGRVNTGELFF
-	-	TRBV5-1	TRBJ1-1	CASSLVQANTEAFF
-	TRBD2	TRBV5-1	TRBJ2-3	CASTPLAGGGDTQYF
-	-	TRBV6-6	TRBJ2-3	CASRYNTDTQYF
-	TRBD1	TRBV29-1	TRBJ2-5	CSVRHGTGGETQYF
-	-	TRBV14	TRBJ1-5	CASSQDRGGEGSQPQHF
-	TRBD2	TRBV27	TRBJ2-1	CAAGGPYNEQFF
-	TRBD1	TRBV7-8	TRBJ1-1	CASSRKDRAEAFF
-	-	TRBV5-4	TRBJ1-1	CASSLDTVNTEAFF
-	-	TRBV9	TRBJ1-2	CASSLEATGVLYGYTF
-	-	TRBV2	TRBJ1-5	CASGGETNNQPQHF
-	-	TRBV12-3/TRBV12-4	TRBJ1-5	CASTPGPQPQHF
-	-	TRBV5-1	TRBJ2-7	CASSFTRLSYEQYF
-	TRBD1	TRBV10-3	TRBJ1-2	CAISELTGDGYTF
-	TRBD1	TRBV5-1	TRBJ1-2	CASSLSGNRGQNGYTF
-	-	TRBV24-1	TRBJ1-1	CATSGGPEGRAFF
-	TRBD1	TRBV5-6	TRBJ1-1	CASGQGDYRAFF
-	TRBD1	TRBV3-1/TRBV3-2	TRBJ1-6	CASSRDSNSPLHF
-	TRBD1	TRBV7-9	TRBJ1-1	CASSLGQGAIAFF
-	-	TRBV9	TRBJ2-4	CASSVEEPVAKNIQYF
-	TRBD1	TRBV18	TRBJ2-7	CASSPQTGGLRYEQYF
-	-	TRBV12-3/TRBV12-4	TRBJ1-4	CATADLNEKLFF
-	-	TRBV9	TRBJ1-4	CASSAGHTTNEKLFF
-	-	TRBV3-1/TRBV3-2	TRBJ1-2	CASSQGRGIKDGYTF
-	-	TRBV7-2	TRBJ2-1	CASSSRTKRSYNEQFF
once	TRBD1	TRBV2	TRBJ2-1	CASSTYRGDEQFF
-	TRBD1	TRBV10-2	TRBJ2-7	CASSERTGAPYEQYF
-	TRBD2	TRBV6-2/TRBV6-3	TRBJ2-1	CASSYSRRLAGGQYNEQFF
-	TRBD1	TRBV29-1	TRBJ2-7	CSVARGREDEQYF
-	TRBD1	TRBV10-2	TRBJ2-3	CATVGTGGRDTQYF
-	-	TRBV7-6	TRBJ1-1	CASSLRLVEDPAFF
-	-	TRBV6-6	TRBJ1-1	CASSTNRNTEAFF
few	-	TRBV5-1	TRBJ1-1	CASQPPSGNTEAFF
-	TRBD2	TRBV29-1	TRBJ2-7	CSVGRATSGGSYEQYF
-	TRBD2	TRBV27	TRBJ2-7	CASSSGGTHYEQYF
-	TRBD2	TRBV7-2	TRBJ2-1	CASRVVRLAGITEQFF
few	-	TRBV5-1	TRBJ1-6	CASRRTDSPLHF
-	-	TRBV3-1/TRBV3-2	TRBJ2-7	CASSQENSLREQYF
-	-	TRBV4-1	TRBJ1-4	CASSRQSHAATNEKLFF
-	-	TRBV7-2	TRBJ1-2	CASSLPQVYGYTF